This TCR beta chain was documented in a study of PD-L1 blockade in urothelial cancer. Study summary: Prior chemotherapy in patients spanned 0 to 3 regimens.

TCRdb's table, derived via immunoSEQ multiplex PCR, lists solely in-frame clones and lacks some. The data show approximately 100,000 clones, 70% to 85% seen once. The CDR3 loop spans 16 amino acids. Germline V gives CDR1 SGHDN, CDR2 FVKESK. V dropped 4 bases and J dropped 4; count of bases not matched to a gene: 9. This sequence joins TRBV14 and TRBJ2-1; 8 bases are a match to TRBD2. The source is a man between 50 and 59 years old with urothelial cancer. The sequenced sample was PBMCs, obtained around atezolizumab (anti-PD-L1) treatment. CDR3 nucleotides: TGTGCCAGCAGCCGGGAGGCTAGCGGGCTTTACAATGAGCAGTTCTTC. Protein product: CASSREASGLYNEQFF.